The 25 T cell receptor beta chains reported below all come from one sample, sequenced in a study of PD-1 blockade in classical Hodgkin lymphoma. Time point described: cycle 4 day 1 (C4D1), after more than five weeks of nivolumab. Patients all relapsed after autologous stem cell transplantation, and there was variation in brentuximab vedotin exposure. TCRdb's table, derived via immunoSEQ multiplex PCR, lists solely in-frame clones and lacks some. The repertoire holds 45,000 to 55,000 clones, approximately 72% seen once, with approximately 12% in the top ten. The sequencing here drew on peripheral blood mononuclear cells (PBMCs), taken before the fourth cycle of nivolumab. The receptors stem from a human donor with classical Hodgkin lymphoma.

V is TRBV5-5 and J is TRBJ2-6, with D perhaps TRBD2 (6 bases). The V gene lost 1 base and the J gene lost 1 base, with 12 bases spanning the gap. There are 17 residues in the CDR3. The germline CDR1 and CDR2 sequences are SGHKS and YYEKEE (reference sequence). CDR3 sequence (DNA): TGTGCCAGCAGCTTGCTGGGGGGACCGTCTGGGGCCAACGTCCTGACTTTC. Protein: CASSLLGGPSGANVLTF.

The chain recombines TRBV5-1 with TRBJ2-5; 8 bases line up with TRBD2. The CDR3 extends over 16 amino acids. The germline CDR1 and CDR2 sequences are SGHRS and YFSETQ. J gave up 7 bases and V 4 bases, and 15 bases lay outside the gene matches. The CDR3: CASSLPAAGGRGTQYF. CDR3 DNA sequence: TGCGCCAGCAGCCTACCGGCCGCGGGAGGCCGGGGGACCCAGTACTTC.

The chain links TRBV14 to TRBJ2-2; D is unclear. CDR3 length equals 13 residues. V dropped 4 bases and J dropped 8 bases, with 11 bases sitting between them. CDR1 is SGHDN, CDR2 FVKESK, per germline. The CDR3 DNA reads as TGTGCCAGCAGCCCTCACCTCCTAGGGGAGCTGTTTTTT. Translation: CASSPHLLGELFF.

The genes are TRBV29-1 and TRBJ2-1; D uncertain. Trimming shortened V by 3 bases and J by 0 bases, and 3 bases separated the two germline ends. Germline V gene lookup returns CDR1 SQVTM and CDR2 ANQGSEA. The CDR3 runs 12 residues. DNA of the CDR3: TGCAGCGTTGACAGCTCCTACAATGAGCAGTTCTTC. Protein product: CSVDSSYNEQFF.

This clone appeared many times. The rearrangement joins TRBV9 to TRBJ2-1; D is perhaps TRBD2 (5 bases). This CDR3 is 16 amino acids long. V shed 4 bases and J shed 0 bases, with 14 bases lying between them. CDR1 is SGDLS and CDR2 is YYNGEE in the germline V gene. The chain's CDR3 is CASSPSGSGSYNEQFF. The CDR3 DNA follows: TGTGCCAGCAGCCCCTCCGGAAGCGGCTCCTACAATGAGCAGTTCTTC. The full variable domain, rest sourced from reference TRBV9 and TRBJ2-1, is DSGVTQTPKHLITATGQRVTLRCSPRSGDLSVYWYQQSLDQGLQFLIQYYNGEERAKGNILERFSAQQFPDLHSELNLSSLELGDSALYFCASSPSGSGSYNEQFFGPGTRLTVL.

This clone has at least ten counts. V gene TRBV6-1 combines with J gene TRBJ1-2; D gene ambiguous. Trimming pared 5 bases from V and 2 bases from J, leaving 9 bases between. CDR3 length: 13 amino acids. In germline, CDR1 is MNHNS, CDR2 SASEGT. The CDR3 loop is CASSLDGNYGYTF. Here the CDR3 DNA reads TGTGCCAGCAGTCTGGACGGAAACTATGGCTACACCTTC.

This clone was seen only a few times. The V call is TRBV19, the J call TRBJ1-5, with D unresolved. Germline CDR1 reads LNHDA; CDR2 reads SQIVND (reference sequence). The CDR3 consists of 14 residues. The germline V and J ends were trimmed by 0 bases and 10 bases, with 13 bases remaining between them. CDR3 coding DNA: TGTGCCAGTAGTATAGAGGCGGGCACGAGACCCCAGCATTTT. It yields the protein CASSIEAGTRPQHF. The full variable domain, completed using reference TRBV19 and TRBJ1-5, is DGGITQSPKYLFRKEGQNVTLSCEQNLNHDAMYWYRQDPGQGLRLIYYSQIVNDFQKGDIAEGYSVSREKKESFPLTVTSAQKNPTAFYLCASSIEAGTRPQHFGDGTRLSIL.

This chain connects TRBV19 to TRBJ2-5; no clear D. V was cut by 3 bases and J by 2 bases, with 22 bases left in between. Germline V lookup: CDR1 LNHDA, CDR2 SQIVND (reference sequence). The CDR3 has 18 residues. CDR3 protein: CASSIRPQFVRAQETQYF. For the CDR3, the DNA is TGTGCCAGTAGTATTCGCCCTCAATTCGTAAGGGCACAAGAGACCCAGTACTTC.

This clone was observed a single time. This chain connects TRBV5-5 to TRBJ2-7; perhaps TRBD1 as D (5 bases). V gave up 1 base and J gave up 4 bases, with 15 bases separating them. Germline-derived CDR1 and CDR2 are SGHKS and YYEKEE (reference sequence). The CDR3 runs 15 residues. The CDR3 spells CASSLRSRGGYEQYF. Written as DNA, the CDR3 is TGTGCCAGCAGCTTGCGTAGTAGGGGTGGGTACGAGCAGTACTTC.

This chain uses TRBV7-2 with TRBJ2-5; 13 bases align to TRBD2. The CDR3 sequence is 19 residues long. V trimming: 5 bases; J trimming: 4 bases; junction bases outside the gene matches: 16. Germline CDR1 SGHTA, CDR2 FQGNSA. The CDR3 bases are TGTGCCAGCAGCCTGCCCCCCGGGACTAGCGGGATAGGAGGAGAGACCCAGTACTTC. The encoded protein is CASSLPPGTSGIGGETQYF.

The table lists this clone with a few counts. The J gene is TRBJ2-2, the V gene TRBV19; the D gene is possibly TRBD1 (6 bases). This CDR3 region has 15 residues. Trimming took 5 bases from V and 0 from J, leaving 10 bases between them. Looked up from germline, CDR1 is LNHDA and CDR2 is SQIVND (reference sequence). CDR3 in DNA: TGTGCCAGTAGTCCTGGACAGACGAACACCGGGGAGCTGTTTTTT. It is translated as CASSPGQTNTGELFF.

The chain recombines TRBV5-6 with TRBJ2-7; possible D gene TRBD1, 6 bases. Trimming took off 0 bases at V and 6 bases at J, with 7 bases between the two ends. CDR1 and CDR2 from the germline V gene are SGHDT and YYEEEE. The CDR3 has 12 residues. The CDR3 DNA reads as TGTGCCAGCAGCTTGGTGGGGGCCGAGCAGTACTTC. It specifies CASSLVGAEQYF.

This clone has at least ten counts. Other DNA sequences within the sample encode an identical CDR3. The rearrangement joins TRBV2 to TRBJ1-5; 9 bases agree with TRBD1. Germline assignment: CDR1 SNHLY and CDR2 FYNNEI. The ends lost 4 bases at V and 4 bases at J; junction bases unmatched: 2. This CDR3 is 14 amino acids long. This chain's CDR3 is CASSGTGENQPQHF. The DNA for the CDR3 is TGTGCCAGCAGTGGGACAGGGGAAAATCAGCCCCAGCATTTT.

The CDR3 DNA reads TGTGCCAGCAGTTCCAGGACAGTTCTCTCTGGGGCCAACGTCCTGACTTTC. Translated: CASSSRTVLSGANVLTF. This sequence joins TRBV28 and TRBJ2-6; possible D gene TRBD1, 6 bases. Germline V gives CDR1 MDHEN, CDR2 SYDVKM. The CDR3 is 17 amino acids. The germline V and J ends were trimmed by 4 bases and 0 bases, with 13 bases remaining between them. The complete variable domain, with remaining parts taken from reference TRBV28 and TRBJ2-6, reads DVKVTQSSRYLVKRTGEKVFLECVQDMDHENMFWYRQDPGLGLRLIYFSYDVKMKEKGDIPEGYSVSREKKERFSLILESASTNQTSMYLCASSSRTVLSGANVLTFGAGSRLTVL.

The CDR3: CASSQVRPVSGTSGFYNEQFF. CDR3 DNA sequence: TGCGCCAGCAGCCAAGTTAGGCCTGTAAGCGGAACTAGCGGGTTCTACAATGAGCAGTTCTTC. The chain recombines TRBV4-1 with TRBJ2-1; 9 bases fit TRBD2. The V segment lost 1 base and the J segment 3 bases; nucleotides outside the gene matches: 19. The CDR3 covers 21 residues. Germline CDR1 reads MGHRA; CDR2 reads YSYEKL.

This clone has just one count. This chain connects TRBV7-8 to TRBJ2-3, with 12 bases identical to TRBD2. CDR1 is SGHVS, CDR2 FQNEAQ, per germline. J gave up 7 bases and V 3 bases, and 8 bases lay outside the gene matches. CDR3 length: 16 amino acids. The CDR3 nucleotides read TGTGCCAGCAGCTTCCTAGCGGGGGGGGCATGGAATACGCAGTATTTT. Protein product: CASSFLAGGAWNTQYF.

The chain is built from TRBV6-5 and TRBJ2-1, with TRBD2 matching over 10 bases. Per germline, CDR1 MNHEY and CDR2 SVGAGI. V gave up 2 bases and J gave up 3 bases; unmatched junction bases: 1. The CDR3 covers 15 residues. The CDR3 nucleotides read TGTGCCAGCAGTTACACTAGCGGGAACTACAATGAGCAGTTCTTC. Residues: CASSYTSGNYNEQFF.

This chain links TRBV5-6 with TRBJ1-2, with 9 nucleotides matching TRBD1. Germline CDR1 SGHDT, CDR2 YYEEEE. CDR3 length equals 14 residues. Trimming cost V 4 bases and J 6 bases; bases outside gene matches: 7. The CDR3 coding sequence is TGTGCCAGCAGCGGGATACAGGGGGCAGATGGCTACACCTTC. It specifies CASSGIQGADGYTF.

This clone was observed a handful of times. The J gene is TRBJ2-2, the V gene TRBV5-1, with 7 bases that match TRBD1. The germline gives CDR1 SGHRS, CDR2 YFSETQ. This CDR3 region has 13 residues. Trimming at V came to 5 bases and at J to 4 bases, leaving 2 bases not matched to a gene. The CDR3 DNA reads TGCGCCAGCAGGAGGGACAGCACCGGGGAGCTGTTTTTT. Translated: CASRRDSTGELFF.

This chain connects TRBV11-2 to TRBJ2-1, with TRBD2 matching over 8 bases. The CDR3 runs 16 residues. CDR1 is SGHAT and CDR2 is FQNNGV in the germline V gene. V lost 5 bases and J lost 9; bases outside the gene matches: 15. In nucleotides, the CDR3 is TGTGCCAGCAGCCCTAGGAGCAGCGGGAGTCTACGTGAGCAGTTCTTC. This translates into CASSPRSSGSLREQFF.

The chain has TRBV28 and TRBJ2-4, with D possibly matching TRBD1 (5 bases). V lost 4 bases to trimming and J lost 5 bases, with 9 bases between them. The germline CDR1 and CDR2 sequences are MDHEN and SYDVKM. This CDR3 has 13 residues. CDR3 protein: CASSYPTENIQYF. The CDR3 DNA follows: TGTGCCAGCAGTTACCCGACAGAAAACATTCAGTACTTC.

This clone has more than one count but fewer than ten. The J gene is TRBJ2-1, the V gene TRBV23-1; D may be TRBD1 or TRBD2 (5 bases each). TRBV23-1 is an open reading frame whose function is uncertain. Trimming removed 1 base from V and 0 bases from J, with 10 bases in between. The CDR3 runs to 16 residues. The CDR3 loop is CASSQYRDRSYNEQFF. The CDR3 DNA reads TGCGCCAGCAGTCAATACCGGGACCGCTCCTACAATGAGCAGTTCTTC.

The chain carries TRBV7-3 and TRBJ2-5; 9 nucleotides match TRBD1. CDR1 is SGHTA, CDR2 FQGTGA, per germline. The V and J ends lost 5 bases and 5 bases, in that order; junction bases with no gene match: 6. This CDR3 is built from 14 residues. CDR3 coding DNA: TGTGCCAGCAGCCTTGGGACAGGGATGGAGACCCAGTACTTC. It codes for CASSLGTGMETQYF.

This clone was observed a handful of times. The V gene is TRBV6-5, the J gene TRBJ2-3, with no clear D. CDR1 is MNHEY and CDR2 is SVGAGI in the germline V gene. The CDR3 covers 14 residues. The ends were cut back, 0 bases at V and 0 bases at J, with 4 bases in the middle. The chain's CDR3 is CASSYSDSTDTQYF. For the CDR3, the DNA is TGTGCCAGCAGTTACTCCGACAGCACAGATACGCAGTATTTT.

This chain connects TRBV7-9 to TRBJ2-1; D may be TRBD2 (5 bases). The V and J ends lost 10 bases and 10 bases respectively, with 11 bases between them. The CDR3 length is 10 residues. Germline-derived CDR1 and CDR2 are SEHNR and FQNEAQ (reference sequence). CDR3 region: CATGSGEQFF. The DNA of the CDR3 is TGTGCCACGGGGAGTGGGGAGCAGTTCTTC.